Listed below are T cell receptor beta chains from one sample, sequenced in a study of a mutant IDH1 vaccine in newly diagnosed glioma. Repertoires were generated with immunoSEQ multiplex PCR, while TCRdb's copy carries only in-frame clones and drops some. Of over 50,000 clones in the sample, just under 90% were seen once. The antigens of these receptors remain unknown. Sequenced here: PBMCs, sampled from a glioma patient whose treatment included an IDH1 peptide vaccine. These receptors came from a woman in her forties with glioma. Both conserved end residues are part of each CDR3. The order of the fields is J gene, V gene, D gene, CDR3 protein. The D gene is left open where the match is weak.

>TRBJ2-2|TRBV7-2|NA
CASSLEAAANTGELFF
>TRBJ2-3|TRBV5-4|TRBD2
CASSLLGRAGADTQYF
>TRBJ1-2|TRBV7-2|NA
CASSSGIYGYTF
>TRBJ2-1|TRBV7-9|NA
CASSLTVGETGYNEQFF
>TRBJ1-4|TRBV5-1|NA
CASSLQGVGNEKLFF
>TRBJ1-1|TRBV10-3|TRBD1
CAISSSQGARTEAFF
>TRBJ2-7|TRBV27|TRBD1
CASSSRGQIQSPYEQYF
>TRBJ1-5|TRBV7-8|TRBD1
CASSFGTGGYQPQHF
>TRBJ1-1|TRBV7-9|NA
CASSPLPLTLRDTEAFF
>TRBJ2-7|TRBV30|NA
CAWSALRRDLTYEQYF
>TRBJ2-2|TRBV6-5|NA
CASTRTRGSGELFF
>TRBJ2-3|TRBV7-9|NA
CASSLRERDTQYF
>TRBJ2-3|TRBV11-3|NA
CASSLDVDTQYF
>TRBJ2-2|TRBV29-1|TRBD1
CSVEGGRGRSNTGELFF
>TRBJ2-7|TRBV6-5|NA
CASTAGGTYEQYF
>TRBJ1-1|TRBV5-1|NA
CASSPSGDTEAFF
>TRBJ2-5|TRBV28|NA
CASSPLNQETQYF
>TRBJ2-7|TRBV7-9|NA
CASSFPGTEQYF
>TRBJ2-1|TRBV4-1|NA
CASSQEWDDWLLF
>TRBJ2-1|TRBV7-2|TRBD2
CASSPTSGAYPGGEQFF
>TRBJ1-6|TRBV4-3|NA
CASSQGGRNSPLHF
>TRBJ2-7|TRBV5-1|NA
CASSPGRGFTYEQYF
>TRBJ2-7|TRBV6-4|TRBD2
CASRPPPGLAGGGYEQYF
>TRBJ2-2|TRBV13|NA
CASSLGGHTGELFF
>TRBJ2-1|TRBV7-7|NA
CASSLAAGYNEQFF
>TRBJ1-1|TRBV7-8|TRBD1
CASSLGTANTEAFF
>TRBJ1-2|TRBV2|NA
CASSAGYGYTF
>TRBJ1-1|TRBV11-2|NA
CASSVQGNTEAFF
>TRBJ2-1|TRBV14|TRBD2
CASSRGAAGDYYNEQFF
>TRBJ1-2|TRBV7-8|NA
CASSLVPGYGYTF
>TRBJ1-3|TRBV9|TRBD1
CASSVGQGAGNTIYF
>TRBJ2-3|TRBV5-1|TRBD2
CASSSGTSGNTDTQYF
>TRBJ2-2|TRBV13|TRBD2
CASSNGLAGLNTGELFF
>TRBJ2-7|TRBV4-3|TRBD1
CASSLYPGTGQGSYEQYF
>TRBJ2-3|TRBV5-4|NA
CASSFGAADTQYF
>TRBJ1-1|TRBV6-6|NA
CASSHPSNTEAFF
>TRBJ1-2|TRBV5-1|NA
CASSLVSGFAVYGYTF
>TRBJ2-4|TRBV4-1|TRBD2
CASSPPVSGGRNIQYF
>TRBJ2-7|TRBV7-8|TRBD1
CASKTGFKAYEQYF
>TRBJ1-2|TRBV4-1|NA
CASSQEGVGYGYTF
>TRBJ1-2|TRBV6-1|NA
CASSVRDTYGYTF
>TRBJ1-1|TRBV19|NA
CASSMDRNTEAFF
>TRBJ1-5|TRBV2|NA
CASSADRDNQPQHF
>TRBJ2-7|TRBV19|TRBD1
CASSFTGTGGYEQYF
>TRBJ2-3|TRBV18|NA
CASSPRPNRGGSTDTQYF